One and the same sample provided the 26 T cell receptor beta chains below, sequenced in a study of blood T cell repertoires in COVID-19. Sequencing used immunoSEQ multiplex PCR; TCRdb keeps in-frame clones, though not all of them. The sample lists about 170,000 clones, roughly 90% occurring once. The sample consisted of peripheral blood. The receptors here all came from a man younger than 35 with COVID-19, enrolled during active disease.

The V call is TRBV4-3, the J call TRBJ1-3; TRBD1 matches 8 bases. The CDR3 totals 16 residues. Trimming at V came to 2 bases and at J to 4 bases, leaving 7 bases not matched to a gene. Germline V gene data show CDR1 as LGHNA and CDR2 as YSLEER. In nucleotides, the CDR3 is TGCGCCAGCAGCCAATATCACAGGGGGAGCGGAAACACCATATATTTT. Translating gives CASSQYHRGSGNTIYF.

This chain uses TRBV5-4 with TRBJ2-7, with TRBD1 identical over 8 bases. The CDR3 is made up of 17 amino acids. CDR1 SGHNT and CDR2 YYREEE come from the germline V gene (reference sequence). The junction had 17 bases not matched to a gene; V was cut back by 4 bases and J by 5 bases. The chain's CDR3 is CASSTRRPTGVSDEQYF. The CDR3 coding sequence is TGTGCCAGCAGCACTAGACGACCGACAGGGGTGAGCGACGAGCAGTACTTC.

This chain connects TRBV10-3 to TRBJ2-1, with a weak D call TRBD1 (5 bases). Germline lookup yields CDR1 ENHRY and CDR2 SYGVKD. This CDR3 has 12 amino acids. The V gene lost 0 bases and the J gene lost 8 bases, with 5 bases spanning the gap. CDR3 region: CAISESGDEQFF. The CDR3 coding sequence is TGTGCCATCAGTGAGTCAGGGGATGAGCAGTTCTTC.

This clone was recorded a few times. This rearrangement joins TRBV4-3 to TRBJ2-1; 10 nucleotides agree with TRBD2. Trimming at V came to 4 bases and at J to 5 bases, leaving 5 bases not matched to a gene. The CDR3 length is 15 residues. Germline assignment: CDR1 LGHNA and CDR2 YSLEER. The CDR3 region is CASSPGTSVDNEQFF. CDR3 sequence (DNA): TGCGCCAGCAGCCCCGGGACTAGCGTTGACAATGAGCAGTTCTTC.

The V and J genes are TRBV28 and TRBJ2-1, with 10 bases matching TRBD2. The CDR3 runs to 16 residues. Germline V gene lookup returns CDR1 MDHEN and CDR2 SYDVKM. V dropped 4 bases and J dropped 4; count of bases not matched to a gene: 7. The DNA of the CDR3 is TGTGCCAGCAGTTCACCAAGGACTAGCGGATACAATGAGCAGTTCTTC. This encodes CASSSPRTSGYNEQFF. Full variable domain (remainder filled in from reference TRBV28 and TRBJ2-1): DVKVTQSSRYLVKRTGEKVFLECVQDMDHENMFWYRQDPGLGLRLIYFSYDVKMKEKGDIPEGYSVSREKKERFSLILESASTNQTSMYLCASSSPRTSGYNEQFFGPGTRLTVL.

The rearrangement joins TRBV30 to TRBJ1-1, with D uncertain. The CDR3 runs to 17 residues. Germline CDR1 and CDR2: GTSNPN and SVGIG (reference sequence). The V end was cut by 4 bases, the J end by 1 base, with 22 bases between. The CDR3 DNA follows: TGTGCCTGGACTCCGTTTAACCGCGGTACCTCGAACACTGAAGCTTTCTTT. Translation: CAWTPFNRGTSNTEAFF.

The chain uses TRBV28 and TRBJ2-5; 12 positions agree with TRBD2. Germline CDR1 MDHEN, CDR2 SYDVKM. This CDR3 has 15 residues. Trimming cost V 2 bases and J 5 bases; bases outside gene matches: 3. CDR3: CASSLGLAGGETQYF. The CDR3 bases are TGTGCCAGCAGTTTAGGGCTAGCGGGAGGGGAGACCCAGTACTTC.

The genes are TRBV7-9 and TRBJ2-7; 8 bases fit TRBD2. This CDR3 comprises 17 residues. After removal of 0 bases from V and 3 bases from J, the junction contained 10 bases not matched to a gene. The germline CDR1 and CDR2 sequences are SEHNR and FQNEAQ (reference sequence). The CDR3 sequence: CASSLADGTRGYYEQYF. The CDR3 region has the DNA TGTGCCAGCAGCTTAGCAGACGGGACTAGGGGTTACTACGAGCAGTACTTC.

V usage is TRBV27 and J usage is TRBJ2-1, with 7 bases fitting TRBD2. The length of the CDR3 is 14 residues. V was pared by 6 bases and J by 7 bases, with 9 bases of the junction left unmatched. CDR1 is MNHEY and CDR2 is SMNVEV in the germline V gene (reference sequence). CDR3 sequence (DNA): TGTGCCAGCAGCCTAGGCGGGGGAACAAATGAGCAGTTCTTC. Its protein is CASSLGGGTNEQFF.

The gene calls are TRBV4-3 and TRBJ2-3; D might be TRBD1 (6 bases). The CDR3 extends over 17 amino acids. Germline V gene lookup returns CDR1 LGHNA and CDR2 YSLEER. V lost 3 bases and J lost 4, with 20 bases in between. CDR3 in DNA: TGCGCCAGCAGCCAGACCGACCAGGTGGGGGCGGCAGATACGCAGTATTTT. Translating gives CASSQTDQVGAADTQYF.

The gene calls are TRBV19 and TRBJ1-5; no definite D call. The CDR3 sequence is 14 residues long. Germline assignment: CDR1 LNHDA and CDR2 SQIVND (reference sequence). The V end lost 2 bases, the J end lost 5 bases, and 10 bases lay between the germline ends. For the CDR3, the DNA is TGTGCCAGTAGTATAAGACTCCACCATCAGCCCCAGCATTTT. Translation gives CASSIRLHHQPQHF.

This rearrangement joins TRBV28 to TRBJ1-6; possibly TRBD1 for D (6 bases). V lost 3 bases and J 10 bases, leaving 16 bases between the germline ends. The CDR3 has 15 residues. Looked up from germline, CDR1 is MDHEN and CDR2 is SYDVKM. DNA of the CDR3: TGTGCCAGCAGTTTTGTAGCCAGGGGCTACTCACCCCTCCACTTT. Amino acid sequence: CASSFVARGYSPLHF.

The chain links TRBV28 to TRBJ2-7, with 8 positions matching TRBD1. Germline values: CDR1 MDHEN, CDR2 SYDVKM. The CDR3 length is 14 residues. J lost 6 bases, V lost 10 bases, and 14 bases had no gene match. Here the CDR3 reads CATTRDKGQGEQYF. CDR3 nucleotides: TGTGCCACCACCCGGGACAAAGGACAGGGCGAGCAGTACTTC.

This clone was recorded once. The chain employs TRBV7-8 and TRBJ2-7, with D hard to call. V was pared by 1 base and J by 4 bases, with 14 bases between. Germline V gene lookup returns CDR1 SGHVS and CDR2 FQNEAQ. The CDR3 spans 15 residues. The CDR3: CASSLVFSSTYEQYF. The CDR3 DNA reads TGTGCCAGCAGCTTAGTCTTTTCCTCCACATACGAGCAGTACTTC.

V gene TRBV19 combines with J gene TRBJ2-2; no firm D call. This CDR3 is 12 amino acids long. With 3 bases removed from V and 5 bases from J, the gap between germline ends came to 4 bases. Germline lookup yields CDR1 LNHDA and CDR2 SQIVND (reference sequence). This CDR3 reads CASSMTTGELFF. The CDR3 DNA reads TGTGCCAGTAGTATGACAACCGGGGAGCTGTTTTTT.

J is TRBJ2-3 and V is TRBV9; 9 nucleotides match TRBD2. There are 17 residues in the CDR3. In germline, CDR1 is SGDLS, CDR2 YYNGEE. Trimming took 4 bases from V and 3 from J; bases not matched to a gene: 12. CDR3 loop: CASSLWGLAGETDTQYF. The CDR3, as DNA: TGTGCCAGCAGCCTCTGGGGTTTAGCGGGAGAGACAGATACGCAGTATTTT.

Turning to this clone: At one end the junction does not follow the germline gene, possibly because of a read error. This rearrangement joins TRBV7-7 to TRBJ2-2, with D maybe TRBD2 (5 bases). Germline lookup yields CDR1 SSHAT and CDR2 FNYEAQ (reference sequence). This CDR3 is built from 13 residues. The CDR3 region is CASSQDSTGELFF. CDR3 coding DNA: TGTGCTAGCAGCCAGGACTCCACCGGGGAGCTGTTTTTT. Combining the CDR3 with reference TRBV7-7 and TRBJ2-2 gives the whole variable domain GAGVSQSPRYKVTKRGQDVTLRCDPISSHATLYWYQQALGQGPEFLTYFNYEAQPDKSGLPSDRFSAERPEGSISTLTIQRTEQRDSAMYRCASSQDSTGELFFGEGSRLTVL.

V usage is TRBV7-3 and J usage is TRBJ2-3, with 7 bases fitting TRBD2. With 5 bases clipped from V and 1 base from J, the junction kept 9 bases outside the gene matches. The CDR3 is made up of 16 amino acids. Germline V gene data show CDR1 as SGHTA and CDR2 as FQGTGA. CDR3 sequence (DNA): TGTGCCAGCAGCCCCCGGACGGCGGGGGGCACAGATACGCAGTATTTT. Translated, it gives CASSPRTAGGTDTQYF.

V gene TRBV30 combines with J gene TRBJ2-7; a possible D gene is TRBD2 (6 bases). V gave up 0 bases and J gave up 0 bases, with 12 bases separating them. CDR1 is GTSNPN, CDR2 SVGIG, per germline (reference sequence). This CDR3 region has 15 residues. The CDR3 is CAWSVVGSGSYEQYF. In DNA, the CDR3 is TGTGCCTGGAGTGTCGTCGGGAGCGGCTCCTACGAGCAGTACTTC.

The V call is TRBV13, the J call TRBJ2-3, with 8 positions matching TRBD1. The CDR3 contains 16 residues. Germline loops: CDR1 PRHDT, CDR2 FYEKMQ (reference sequence). The V and J ends lost 5 bases and 4 bases, in that order; junction bases with no gene match: 11. CDR3 sequence (DNA): TGTGCCAGCAGCATCGGGACAGGAGGACAGGCAGATACGCAGTATTTT. This encodes CASSIGTGGQADTQYF. Supplemented by reference TRBV13 and TRBJ2-3, the full variable domain reads AAGVIQSPRHLIKEKRETATLKCYPIPRHDTVYWYQQGPGQDPQFLISFYEKMQSDKGSIPDRFSAQQFSDYHSELNMSSLELGDSALYFCASSIGTGGQADTQYFGPGTRLTVL.

The chain joins TRBV3-1 (or the pseudogene TRBV3-2) to TRBJ2-1, with D possibly being TRBD1 (6 bases). Germline values: CDR1 LGHDT, CDR2 YNNKEL (reference sequence). The CDR3 is 11 residues long. Trimming took off 6 bases at V and 7 bases at J, with 7 bases between the two ends. CDR3 DNA sequence: TGTGCCAGCAGGGACAGAAATGAGCAGTTCTTC. As protein: CASRDRNEQFF.

This clone was detected once. The genes are TRBV28 and TRBJ1-5, with 9 bases identical to TRBD1. V shed 10 bases and J 3 bases; nucleotides not matched to a gene: 7. Per the germline V gene, CDR1 is MDHEN and CDR2 is SYDVKM. CDR3 length: 14 amino acids. The CDR3 protein is CATMDRGFNQPQHF. In nucleotides, the CDR3 is TGTGCCACCATGGACAGGGGCTTCAATCAGCCCCAGCATTTT.

The chain combines TRBV6-2 or TRBV6-3 with TRBJ2-1; TRBD1 aligns across 9 bases. CDR1 MNHEY and CDR2 SVGEGT come from the germline V gene. CDR3 size: 15 residues. The V segment lost 6 bases and the J segment 3 bases; nucleotides outside the gene matches: 6. The CDR3: CASSSGQGNYNEQFF. As DNA, the CDR3 is TGTGCCAGCAGCTCGGGACAGGGAAACTACAATGAGCAGTTCTTC.

The J gene is TRBJ2-2, the V gene TRBV7-6; the D gene is possibly TRBD2 (6 bases). Germline V gene lookup returns CDR1 SGHVS and CDR2 FNYEAQ. V was shortened by 4 bases and J by 1 base, with 22 bases between the two germline ends. The CDR3 runs to 19 residues. CDR3 residues: CASSSLVGGAGENTGELFF. CDR3 DNA sequence: TGTGCCAGCAGCTCATTGGTGGGGGGTGCCGGAGAGAACACCGGGGAGCTGTTTTTT.

The rearrangement links TRBV15 to TRBJ2-1; a possible D gene is TRBD1 (6 bases). V was clipped by 3 bases and J by 5 bases, with 8 bases between them. CDR1 LNHNV and CDR2 YYDKDF come from the germline V gene (reference sequence). The CDR3 extends over 13 amino acids. The CDR3 coding sequence is TGTGCCACCAGCAGCCGGGACAACAATGAGCAGTTCTTC. This sequence encodes CATSSRDNNEQFF.

The rearrangement links TRBV6-2 or TRBV6-3 to TRBJ2-1, with D maybe TRBD1 (5 bases). The CDR3 loop spans 14 amino acids. V was pared by 7 bases and J by 6 bases, with 16 bases between. Germline assignment: CDR1 MNHEY and CDR2 SVGEGT. Here the CDR3 reads CASTPQDRFNEQFF. The CDR3 DNA is TGTGCCAGCACCCCACAAGACAGATTCAATGAGCAGTTCTTC.